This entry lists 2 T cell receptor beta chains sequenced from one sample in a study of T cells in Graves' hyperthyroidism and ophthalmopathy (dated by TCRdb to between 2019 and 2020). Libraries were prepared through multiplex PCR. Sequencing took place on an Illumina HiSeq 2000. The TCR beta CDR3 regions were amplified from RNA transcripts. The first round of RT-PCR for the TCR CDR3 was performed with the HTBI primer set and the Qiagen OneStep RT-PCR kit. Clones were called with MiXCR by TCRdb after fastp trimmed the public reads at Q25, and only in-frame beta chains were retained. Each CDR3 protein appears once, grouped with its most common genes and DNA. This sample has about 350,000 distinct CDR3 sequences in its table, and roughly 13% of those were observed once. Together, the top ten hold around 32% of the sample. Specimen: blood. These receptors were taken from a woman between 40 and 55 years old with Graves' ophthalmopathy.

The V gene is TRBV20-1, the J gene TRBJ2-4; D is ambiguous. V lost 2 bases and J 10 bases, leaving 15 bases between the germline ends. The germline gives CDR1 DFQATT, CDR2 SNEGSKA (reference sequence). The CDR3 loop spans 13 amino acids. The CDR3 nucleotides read TGCAGTGCTAGAACCCACTTGGGTGGGATTCAGTACTTC. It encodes CSARTHLGGIQYF.

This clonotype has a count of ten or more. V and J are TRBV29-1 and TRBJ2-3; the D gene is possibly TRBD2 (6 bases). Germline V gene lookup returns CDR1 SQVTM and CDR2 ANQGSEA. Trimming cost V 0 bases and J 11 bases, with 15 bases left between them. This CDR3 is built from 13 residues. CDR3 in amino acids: CSVEEGAGKRQYF. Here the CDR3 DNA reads TGCAGCGTTGAAGAAGGGGCGGGAAAGCGGCAGTATTTT.